A single TCR beta chain is shown here with its context. This clonotype was counted between two and nine times. Its recognized antigen is unknown. Within one base of it there is no much larger clone, and no base qualities were kept. Trimming at the junction amounts to 2 bases on V and 0 bases on J, and the germline ends lie 14 bases apart. The germline V gene encodes CDR1 SGHTA and CDR2 FQGNSA. From the cysteine up to the phenylalanine, the CDR3 has a length of 17 residues. Only CDR3 DNA remains: 51 bases, in frame from the first base. The sample's treatment or condition, from its label and the paper: in vitro stimulation with specific CMV peptide epitopes to enrich CMV-specific T cells. The data were obtained in a study of T cell repertoires in cytomegalovirus infection (dated by TCRdb to the late 2010s). With respect to the entire study: Peptide stimulations targeted recently identified HLA-C-restricted CMV epitopes, whose presentation resists viral immunomodulation, together with well-studied HLA-B-restricted epitopes. The HLA type of each donor mattered for the analysis, because public TCR beta signatures pointed to carriage of CMV infection along with the matching HLA type.

General conclusions and limits of the study: The ex vivo response was dominated by HLA-C-restricted CMV-specific TCR beta clonotypes, and the single most frequent clonotype in two of eight donors was supplied by these HLA-C-restricted clonotypes. Carriers of CMV infection plus the relevant HLA type were discriminated by the cumulative frequency of public TCR beta family members in the study cohort and in an independent roughly 370-donor cohort.

The listed sequencing device is Illumina HiSeq 1500. TCRdb passed the public sequencing reads through fastp at Q25 and MiXCR, retaining productive beta sequences. Duplicate CDR3 protein sequences are folded into a single record with the most common DNA and genes. The sample has under 850,000 distinct CDR3 sequences on record, 33% of them singletons. Clones ranked in the top ten supply over 15% of the sample. This TCR was sampled from a human donor in good health (CMV status not recorded). Some clones in this sample may be carry-over from other donors' samples. The chain joins TRBV7-2 to TRBJ1-5; the D gene remains uncertain. The source was cultured PBMCs, collected from culture after CMV antigen stimulation. The bases read TGTGCCAGCAGCTTAACCGGGAGACCCTATAGCAATCAGCCCCAGCATTTT. This translates into CASSLTGRPYSNQPQHF.